A single sample gave rise to the 24 T cell receptor beta chains below, sequenced in a study of T cells in Graves' hyperthyroidism and ophthalmopathy. Amplification of TCR beta CDR3 regions used RNA as the template. First-round RT-PCR targeting the TCR CDR3 was performed with the HTBI primer set. MiXCR, run by TCRdb on the multiplex PCR reads, gives a single entry per CDR3 protein. This sample carries around 600,000 distinct CDR3 sequences, just under 45% of them seen once, and the ten largest clones take more than 7%. Input material: peripheral blood or thyroid tissue (not recorded which). The origin of the receptors is an adult man with Graves' disease, either hyperthyroidism or ophthalmopathy (not recorded which).

In its sample, this clonotype was seen a few times. The chain carries TRBV12-3 or TRBV12-4 and TRBJ1-4, with TRBD1 matching over 10 bases. The CDR3 runs 15 residues. V shed 6 bases and J 5 bases; nucleotides not matched to a gene: 6. CDR3 protein: CASSSTGQGNEKLFF. The DNA of the CDR3 is TGTGCCAGCAGCAGCACGGGACAGGGGAATGAAAAACTGTTTTTT.

The chain couples TRBV15 to TRBJ1-1, with 8 bases identical to TRBD1. Unmatched junction bases numbered 9, after V lost 3 bases and J lost 12 bases. This CDR3 has 13 amino acids. The germline V gene has CDR1 LNHNV and CDR2 YYDKDF (reference sequence). CDR3 bases: TGTGCCACCAGCAGGATCCAGGGGGCTGGGCCTTTCTTT. This sequence encodes CATSRIQGAGPFF. Variable domain in full (rest from reference TRBV15 and TRBJ1-1): DAMVIQNPRYQVTQFGKPVTLSCSQTLNHNVMYWYQQKSSQAPKLLFHYYDKDFNNEADTPDNFQSRRPNTSFCFLDIRSPGLGDTAMYLCATSRIQGAGPFFGQGTRLTVV.

This clonotype was found a few times. This chain joins TRBV9 and TRBJ2-2; no clear D. The germline V gene has CDR1 SGDLS and CDR2 YYNGEE. V was clipped by 3 bases and J by 5 bases, with 5 bases between them. The CDR3 covers 12 residues. The CDR3: CASSGRTGELFF. The CDR3 nucleotides are TGTGCCAGCAGCGGGCGGACCGGGGAGCTGTTTTTT.

This clonotype was picked up a small number of times. The chain couples TRBV20-1 to TRBJ2-7, with D maybe TRBD2 (5 bases). The V gene lost 3 bases and the J gene lost 3 bases, with 15 bases spanning the gap. This CDR3 is 14 amino acids long. The germline V gene has CDR1 DFQATT and CDR2 SNEGSKA (reference sequence). The CDR3 nucleotides read TGCAGTGCTAGCAAATCAAGACGGGACTACGAGCAGTACTTC. This codes for CSASKSRRDYEQYF.

V gene TRBV29-1 combines with J gene TRBJ1-2, with 8 bases aligning to TRBD1. Losses at the gene ends were 7 bases for V and 8 bases for J; bases not matched to a gene: 6. This CDR3 has 11 residues. CDR1 is SQVTM, CDR2 ANQGSEA, per germline. The CDR3 here is CSGRQGMGYTF. The CDR3 nucleotides read TGCAGCGGTCGACAGGGGATGGGCTACACCTTC. Drawing the rest from reference TRBV29-1 and TRBJ1-2, the complete variable domain is SAVISQKPSRDICQRGTSLTIQCQVDSQVTMMFWYRQQPGQSLTLIATANQGSEATYESGFVIDKFPISRPNLTFSTLTVSNMSPEDSSIYLCSGRQGMGYTFGSGTRLTVV.

This clonotype was seen at least ten times. The chain couples TRBV12-3 or TRBV12-4 to TRBJ1-5; D not resolved. V lost 7 bases and J 4 bases, leaving 8 bases between the germline ends. The CDR3 spans 12 residues. CDR3 DNA sequence: TGTGCCAGCACCGTGGGGAATCAGCCCCAGCATTTT. This codes for CASTVGNQPQHF.

The chain recombines TRBV6-1 with TRBJ1-2; D is possibly TRBD1 (6 bases). This CDR3 spans 15 amino acids. The germline CDR1 and CDR2 sequences are MNHNS and SASEGT. V was pared by 4 bases and J by 5 bases, with 17 bases between. The CDR3, as DNA: TGTGCCAGCAGTGCCACCGCACAGGGAGGTTATGGCTACACCTTC. Encoded protein: CASSATAQGGYGYTF.

A few counts support this clonotype. The rearrangement joins TRBV2 to TRBJ1-2, with 7 bases lining up with TRBD1. CDR3 length: 14 residues. With V trimmed by 7 bases and J by 3 bases, 8 bases remained unmatched. The germline V gene encodes CDR1 SNHLY and CDR2 FYNNEI. Here the CDR3 reads CASKEGAADYGYTF. Written as DNA, the CDR3 is TGTGCCAGCAAGGAGGGGGCGGCGGACTATGGCTACACCTTC.

The V gene is TRBV2, the J gene TRBJ1-2; D gene uncertain. From germline, CDR1 is SNHLY and CDR2 FYNNEI. V gave up 8 bases and J gave up 0 bases, with 13 bases separating them. This CDR3 comprises 14 residues. The DNA of the CDR3 is TGTGCCAGCTCACCGACAAGAACTAACTATGGCTACACCTTC. Translated, it gives CASSPTRTNYGYTF.

The chain carries TRBV20-1 and TRBJ2-7; 10 bases fit TRBD2. The germline V gene has CDR1 DFQATT and CDR2 SNEGSKA (reference sequence). The trim removed 1 base at V and 4 bases at J, leaving 10 bases unmatched. The CDR3 is 16 amino acids. The CDR3 reads CSARAISSGSGYEQYF. The CDR3 nucleotides are TGCAGTGCTAGAGCCATTTCTAGCGGGAGCGGGTACGAGCAGTACTTC.

With respect to this clonotype: A much larger clone differs by one base, so this may be a read error. The chain joins TRBV7-8 to TRBJ2-5; TRBD2 agrees at 10 bases. After removal of 5 bases from V and 1 base from J, the junction contained 4 bases not matched to a gene. CDR1 and CDR2 from the germline V gene are SGHVS and FQNEAQ. The CDR3 has 15 amino acids. The CDR3 nucleotides are TGTGCCAGCAGCCTGGGACTAGCGCCCCAAGAGACCCAGTACTTC. Translating it yields CASSLGLAPQETQYF.

Worth noting for this clonotype: This could be a read error, since a much larger clone is one nucleotide away. The CDR3 sequence: CASRLTNEKLFF. CDR3 bases: TGTGCCAGCAGATTAACTAATGAAAAACTGTTTTTT. V and J are TRBV10-3 and TRBJ1-4, with D unclear. Germline V lookup: CDR1 ENHRY, CDR2 SYGVKD. The CDR3 loop spans 12 amino acids. The V end was cut by 10 bases, the J end by 1 base, with 7 bases between.

The chain is built from TRBV6-1 and TRBJ1-2; TRBD1 agrees at 7 bases. The CDR3 is 18 residues long. Germline V gene sequence: CDR1 MNHNS, CDR2 SASEGT. J lost 4 bases, V lost 8 bases, and 22 bases had no gene match. CDR3 coding DNA: TGTGCCAGCTCACCAATTGACATTAAGACAGGGAACTCCTATGGCTACACCTTC. This sequence encodes CASSPIDIKTGNSYGYTF.

The chain links TRBV20-1 to TRBJ1-5, with TRBD1 matching 8 bases. Germline CDR1 is DFQATT and CDR2 is SNEGSKA (reference sequence). The CDR3 spans 13 residues. V gave up 3 bases and J gave up 8 bases; unmatched junction bases: 6. The CDR3 DNA is TGCAGTGCTAGGGGGACAGGTATTGAGCCCCAGCATTTT. This sequence encodes CSARGTGIEPQHF.

This clonotype was recorded a few times. The CDR3 reads CASSRGTSGGPISSYEQYF. CDR3 DNA: TGTGCCAGCAGCCGAGGGACTAGCGGAGGCCCAATTTCCTCCTACGAGCAGTACTTC. V and J are TRBV6-5 and TRBJ2-7; TRBD2 aligns across 11 bases. The CDR3 consists of 19 residues. The junction had 16 bases not matched to a gene; V was cut back by 6 bases and J by 0 bases. Germline V gene sequence: CDR1 MNHEY, CDR2 SVGAGI.

The table lists this clonotype with many counts. The chain recombines TRBV2 with TRBJ2-6; no firm D call. Germline CDR1 and CDR2: SNHLY and FYNNEI. Deletions cut 5 bases from V and 1 base from J, with 9 bases between. The CDR3 contains 15 residues. Here the CDR3 reads CASSPRESGANVLTF. The CDR3, as DNA: TGTGCCAGCAGTCCCAGAGAATCTGGGGCCAACGTCCTGACTTTC.

The table lists this clonotype with a few counts. Possible read error: a much larger clone is one base away. The V gene is TRBV7-7, the J gene TRBJ1-5; weak D call: TRBD1 (5 bases). Germline V lookup: CDR1 SSHAT, CDR2 FNYEAQ (reference sequence). There are 15 residues in the CDR3. The DNA for the CDR3 is TGTGCTAGCAGCTTAGTGAGGGACGCCTATCAGCCCCAGCATTTT. It specifies CASSLVRDAYQPQHF.

This clonotype occurred a few times. The chain joins TRBV20-1 to TRBJ1-1, with 9 bases aligning to TRBD1. With V trimmed by 5 bases and J by 3 bases, 4 bases remained unmatched. Germline V gene sequence: CDR1 DFQATT, CDR2 SNEGSKA (reference sequence). This CDR3 is 13 amino acids long. The CDR3 here is CSADRQGDTEAFF. The CDR3, as DNA: TGCAGTGCTGACCGACAGGGGGACACTGAAGCTTTCTTT.

The chain has TRBV6-5 and TRBJ1-2; a possible D gene is TRBD1 (5 bases). Germline values: CDR1 MNHEY, CDR2 SVGAGI. The CDR3 runs to 15 residues. V was pared by 5 bases and J by 5 bases, with 18 bases between. The CDR3 region is CASSDTGTSMYGYTF. CDR3 nucleotide sequence: TGTGCCAGCAGTGACACCGGGACCTCCATGTATGGCTACACCTTC.

This clonotype was detected only a few times. J is TRBJ2-7 and V is TRBV12-3 or TRBV12-4; D is perhaps TRBD2 (6 bases). Between the trimmed V and J ends, which lost 6 bases and 0 bases, there was a span of 18 bases. The CDR3 sequence is 16 residues long. The CDR3 loop is CASSQIGRGNSYEQYF. The DNA of the CDR3 is TGTGCCAGCAGCCAAATCGGCCGCGGGAACTCCTACGAGCAGTACTTC.

The table lists this clonotype with many counts. This chain connects TRBV10-3 to TRBJ1-1, with 8 positions matching TRBD1. J lost 1 base, V lost 3 bases, and 4 bases had no gene match. The CDR3 length is 15 residues. CDR1 is ENHRY, CDR2 SYGVKD, per germline. The CDR3 nucleotides read TGTGCCATCAGTGACCCGGGGACAGGGAACACTGAAGCTTTCTTT. Translating it yields CAISDPGTGNTEAFF.

The CDR3 loop reads CASRNQGLGNTIYF. The CDR3 nucleotides are TGTGCCAGCAGAAATCAGGGTCTCGGAAACACCATATATTTT. This chain links TRBV10-3 with TRBJ1-3; a possible D gene is TRBD1 (5 bases). Between the trimmed V and J ends, which lost 10 bases and 4 bases, there was a span of 17 bases. Germline V lookup: CDR1 ENHRY, CDR2 SYGVKD. The CDR3 extends over 14 amino acids.

The chain recombines TRBV9 with TRBJ2-7; TRBD1 aligns across 8 bases. The germline CDR1 and CDR2 sequences are SGDLS and YYNGEE. V lost 3 bases and J lost 5; bases outside the gene matches: 10. This CDR3 comprises 15 residues. The CDR3 DNA reads TGTGCCAGCAGCGGGACAGGGACCCCAATCGACGAGCAGTACTTC. Its protein product is CASSGTGTPIDEQYF.

V gene TRBV9 combines with J gene TRBJ1-2; D not resolved. CDR1 and CDR2 (germline): SGDLS, YYNGEE. The CDR3 sequence is 15 residues long. V was clipped by 5 bases and J by 8 bases, with 22 bases between them. The CDR3 spells CASSLLSVARFGYTF. Here the CDR3 DNA reads TGTGCCAGCAGTTTACTTTCCGTAGCTCGTTTCGGCTACACCTTC.